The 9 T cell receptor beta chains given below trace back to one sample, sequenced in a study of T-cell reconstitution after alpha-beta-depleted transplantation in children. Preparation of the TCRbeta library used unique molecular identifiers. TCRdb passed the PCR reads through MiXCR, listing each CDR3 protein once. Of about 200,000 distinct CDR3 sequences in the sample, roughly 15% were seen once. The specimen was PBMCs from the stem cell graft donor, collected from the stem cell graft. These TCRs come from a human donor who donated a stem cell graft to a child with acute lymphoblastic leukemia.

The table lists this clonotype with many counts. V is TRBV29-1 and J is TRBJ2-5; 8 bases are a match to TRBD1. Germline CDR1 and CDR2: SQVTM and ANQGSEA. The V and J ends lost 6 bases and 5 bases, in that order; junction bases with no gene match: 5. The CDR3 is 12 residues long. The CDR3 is CSVRRTGETQYF. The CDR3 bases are TGCAGCGTCAGACGGACAGGGGAGACCCAGTACTTC.

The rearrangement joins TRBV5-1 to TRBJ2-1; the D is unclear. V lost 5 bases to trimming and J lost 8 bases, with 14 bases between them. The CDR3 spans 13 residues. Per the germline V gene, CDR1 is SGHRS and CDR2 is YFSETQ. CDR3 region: CASRGQVPDEQFF. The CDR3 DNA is TGCGCCAGCAGAGGTCAAGTACCTGATGAGCAGTTCTTC.

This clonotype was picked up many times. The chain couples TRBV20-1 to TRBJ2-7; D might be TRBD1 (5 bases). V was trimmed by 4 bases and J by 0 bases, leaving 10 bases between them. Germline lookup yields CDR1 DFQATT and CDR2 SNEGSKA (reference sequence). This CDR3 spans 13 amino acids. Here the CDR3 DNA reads TGCAGTGCTACTGACAGAAACTCCTACGAGCAGTACTTC. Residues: CSATDRNSYEQYF.

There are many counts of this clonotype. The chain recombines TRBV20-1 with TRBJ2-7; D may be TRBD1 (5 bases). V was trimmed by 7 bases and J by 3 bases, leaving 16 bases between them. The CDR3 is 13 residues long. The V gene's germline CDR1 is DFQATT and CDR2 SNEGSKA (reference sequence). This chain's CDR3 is CSVGRLGLYEQYF. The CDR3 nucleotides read TGCAGTGTCGGCCGATTGGGGCTCTACGAGCAGTACTTC.

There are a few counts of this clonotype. The CDR3 DNA reads TGCGCCAGTGTTCCGGGACAGGGGACAGATACGCAGTATTTT. It specifies CASVPGQGTDTQYF. The chain employs TRBV10-2 and TRBJ2-3; TRBD1 matches 10 bases. J gave up 3 bases and V 9 bases, and 6 bases lay outside the gene matches. The CDR3 loop spans 14 amino acids. Germline CDR1 WSHSY, CDR2 SAAADI.

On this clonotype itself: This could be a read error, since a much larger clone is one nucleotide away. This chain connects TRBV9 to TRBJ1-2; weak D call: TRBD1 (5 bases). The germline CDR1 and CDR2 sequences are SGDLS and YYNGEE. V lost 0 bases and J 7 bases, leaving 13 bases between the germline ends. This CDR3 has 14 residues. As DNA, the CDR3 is TGTGCCAGCAGCGTAGACAGCCAGGGCAGTGGCTACACCTTC. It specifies CASSVDSQGSGYTF.

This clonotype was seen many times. The CDR3 nucleotides are TGTGCCAGCAGCCCCCGACCCGGCAGCACAGATACGCAGTATTTT. Translated, it gives CASSPRPGSTDTQYF. This chain joins TRBV3-1 and TRBJ2-3; no clear D gene. Per germline, CDR1 LGHDT and CDR2 YNNKEL (reference sequence). V lost 4 bases, J lost 0 bases, and 11 bases lay in between. This CDR3 comprises 15 residues.

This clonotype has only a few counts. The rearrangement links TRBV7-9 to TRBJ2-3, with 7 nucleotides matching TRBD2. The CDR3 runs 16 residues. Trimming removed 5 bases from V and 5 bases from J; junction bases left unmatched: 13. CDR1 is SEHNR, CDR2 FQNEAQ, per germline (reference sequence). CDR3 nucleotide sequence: TGTGCCAGCAGCCCTAGGACTAGTTGGATTCGAGATACGCAGTATTTT. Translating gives CASSPRTSWIRDTQYF.

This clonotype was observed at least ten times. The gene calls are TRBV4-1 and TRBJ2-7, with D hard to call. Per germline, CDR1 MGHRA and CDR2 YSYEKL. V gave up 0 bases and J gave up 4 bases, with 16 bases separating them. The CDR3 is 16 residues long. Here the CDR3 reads CASSQEFQTRAYEQYF. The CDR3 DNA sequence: TGCGCCAGCAGCCAAGAATTCCAAACAAGGGCTTACGAGCAGTACTTC.